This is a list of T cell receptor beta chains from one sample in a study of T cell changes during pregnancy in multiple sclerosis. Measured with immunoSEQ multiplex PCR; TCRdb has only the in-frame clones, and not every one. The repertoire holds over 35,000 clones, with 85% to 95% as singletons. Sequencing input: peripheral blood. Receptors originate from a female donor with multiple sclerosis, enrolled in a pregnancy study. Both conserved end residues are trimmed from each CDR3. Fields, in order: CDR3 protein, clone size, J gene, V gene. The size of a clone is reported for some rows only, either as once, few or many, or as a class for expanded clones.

CDR3 protein: ASSELGTEAF
clone size: NA
J gene: TRBJ1-1
V gene: TRBV6-1

CDR3 protein: STLGGFNEQF
clone size: NA
J gene: TRBJ2-1
V gene: TRBV29-1

CDR3 protein: ASSPGAGRADTQY
clone size: NA
J gene: TRBJ2-3
V gene: TRBV7-3

CDR3 protein: ASSQGDGGADTEAF
clone size: NA
J gene: TRBJ1-1
V gene: TRBV14

CDR3 protein: ASRIASGSTGELF
clone size: NA
J gene: TRBJ2-2
V gene: TRBV5-1

CDR3 protein: ASSEGTVSNQPQH
clone size: NA
J gene: TRBJ1-5
V gene: TRBV28

CDR3 protein: ASSYGGNQPQH
clone size: NA
J gene: TRBJ1-5
V gene: TRBV27

CDR3 protein: AWGGQGEGQPQH
clone size: NA
J gene: TRBJ1-5
V gene: TRBV30

CDR3 protein: ASTQHSSYEQY
clone size: NA
J gene: TRBJ2-7
V gene: TRBV28

CDR3 protein: ASSLHRNEQY
clone size: NA
J gene: TRBJ2-7
V gene: TRBV5-5

CDR3 protein: ASSFSLGGRDYEQY
clone size: NA
J gene: TRBJ2-7
V gene: TRBV5-1

CDR3 protein: ASSPQGAGTGELF
clone size: NA
J gene: TRBJ2-2
V gene: TRBV5-5

CDR3 protein: SGLDRGETQY
clone size: NA
J gene: TRBJ2-5
V gene: TRBV29-1

CDR3 protein: ASSLVGGAF
clone size: NA
J gene: TRBJ1-1
V gene: TRBV7-9

CDR3 protein: ASSLGDYIKQF
clone size: NA
J gene: TRBJ2-1
V gene: TRBV7-9

CDR3 protein: ASSWALAGATDTQY
clone size: NA
J gene: TRBJ2-3
V gene: TRBV5-6

CDR3 protein: ASSQDWREVVGKNIQY
clone size: NA
J gene: TRBJ2-4
V gene: TRBV4-3

CDR3 protein: ASNYGYT
clone size: NA
J gene: TRBJ1-2
V gene: TRBV6-1

CDR3 protein: ASSQERQGKGTGELF
clone size: NA
J gene: TRBJ2-2
V gene: TRBV4-1

CDR3 protein: ASSVHPLSYT
clone size: NA
J gene: TRBJ1-2
V gene: TRBV6-1

CDR3 protein: ASSLSLTAQNTEAF
clone size: NA
J gene: TRBJ1-1
V gene: TRBV28

CDR3 protein: ASSTGTSGTSEQY
clone size: NA
J gene: TRBJ2-7
V gene: TRBV13

CDR3 protein: ASRHPREGGGILGEQF
clone size: NA
J gene: TRBJ2-1
V gene: TRBV7-9

CDR3 protein: ASTKSDSQAGEQY
clone size: NA
J gene: TRBJ2-7
V gene: TRBV19

CDR3 protein: ASSSNTPNTEAF
clone size: NA
J gene: TRBJ1-1
V gene: TRBV27

CDR3 protein: ASSGAGLNEQF
clone size: NA
J gene: TRBJ2-1
V gene: TRBV6-4

CDR3 protein: ASSLRLVLTANTGELF
clone size: NA
J gene: TRBJ2-2
V gene: TRBV5-1

CDR3 protein: ASRPQVNTGELF
clone size: NA
J gene: TRBJ2-2
V gene: TRBV5-8

CDR3 protein: ASSRGETQY
clone size: few
J gene: TRBJ2-5
V gene: TRBV19

CDR3 protein: ASSLQAGTAYEQY
clone size: NA
J gene: NA
V gene: TRBV2

CDR3 protein: ASSQDTGAGGNTGELF
clone size: NA
J gene: TRBJ2-2
V gene: TRBV4-1

CDR3 protein: ASSVGGGNQPQH
clone size: once
J gene: TRBJ1-5
V gene: TRBV9

CDR3 protein: AASGLAGTNEQF
clone size: NA
J gene: TRBJ2-1
V gene: TRBV10-3

CDR3 protein: ASSVGWGGLNTDTQY
clone size: NA
J gene: TRBJ2-3
V gene: TRBV9

CDR3 protein: SVVTRNNYEQY
clone size: NA
J gene: TRBJ2-7
V gene: TRBV29-1

CDR3 protein: ASSPTFGGSSYNEQF
clone size: NA
J gene: TRBJ2-1
V gene: TRBV7-2

CDR3 protein: ASSSVSGEQY
clone size: NA
J gene: TRBJ2-7
V gene: TRBV6-1

CDR3 protein: ASSPRLVYNEQF
clone size: NA
J gene: TRBJ2-1
V gene: TRBV2

CDR3 protein: ASSQPPRQGDFYEQY
clone size: NA
J gene: TRBJ2-7
V gene: TRBV23-1

CDR3 protein: ASSDRDNTEAF
clone size: NA
J gene: TRBJ1-1
V gene: TRBV6-4

CDR3 protein: ASSLGPNTEAF
clone size: NA
J gene: TRBJ1-1
V gene: TRBV5-5

CDR3 protein: ASSPRTGGFDEQY
clone size: NA
J gene: TRBJ2-7
V gene: TRBV7-2

CDR3 protein: ASRTEQVGNTIY
clone size: NA
J gene: TRBJ1-3
V gene: TRBV6-6

CDR3 protein: ASSPRGPYEQF
clone size: NA
J gene: TRBJ2-1
V gene: TRBV18

CDR3 protein: ATSNRTGEFFGNQPQH
clone size: NA
J gene: TRBJ1-5
V gene: TRBV15

CDR3 protein: ASSFFGLREGRNEQF
clone size: NA
J gene: TRBJ2-1
V gene: TRBV14

CDR3 protein: ASSLGQVEAF
clone size: NA
J gene: TRBJ1-1
V gene: TRBV7-2

CDR3 protein: ASSLPTGGGEKLF
clone size: NA
J gene: TRBJ1-4
V gene: TRBV6-6

CDR3 protein: ASSRGGQGSGNTIY
clone size: NA
J gene: TRBJ1-3
V gene: TRBV27

CDR3 protein: ASSFRDSGSQY
clone size: NA
J gene: TRBJ2-7
V gene: TRBV7-2

CDR3 protein: ASRRTGGRTGELF
clone size: NA
J gene: TRBJ2-2
V gene: TRBV2